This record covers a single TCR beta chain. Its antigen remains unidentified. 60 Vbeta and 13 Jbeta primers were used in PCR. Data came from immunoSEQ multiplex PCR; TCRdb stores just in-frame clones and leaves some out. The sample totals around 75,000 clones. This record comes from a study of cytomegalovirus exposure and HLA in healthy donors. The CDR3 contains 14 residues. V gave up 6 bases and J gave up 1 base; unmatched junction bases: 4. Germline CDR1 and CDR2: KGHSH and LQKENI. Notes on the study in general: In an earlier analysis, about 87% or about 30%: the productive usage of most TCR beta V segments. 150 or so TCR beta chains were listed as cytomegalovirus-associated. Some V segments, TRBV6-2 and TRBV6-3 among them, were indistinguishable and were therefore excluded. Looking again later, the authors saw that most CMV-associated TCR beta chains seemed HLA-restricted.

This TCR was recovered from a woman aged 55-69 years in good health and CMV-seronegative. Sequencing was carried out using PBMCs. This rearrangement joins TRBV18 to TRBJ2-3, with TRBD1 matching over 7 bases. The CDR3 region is CASSRQGRTDTQYF. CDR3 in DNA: TGTGCCAGCTCGCGACAGGGACGCACAGATACGCAGTATTTT.